The next 9 T cell receptor beta chains were all read from a single sample in a study of technical replicates of blood from several donors. Sequenced by immunoSEQ multiplex PCR; TCRdb stores in-frame clones only, minus some. This sample has tens of thousands of clones; around 94% occur once, and the top ten carry roughly 0.37%. Sequenced: T cells isolated from PBMCs. The receptors derive from a human donor in good health.

The chain recombines TRBV2 with TRBJ1-4; 7 bases fit TRBD1. This CDR3 has 16 residues. The V gene's germline CDR1 is SNHLY and CDR2 FYNNEI. After removal of 5 bases from V and 6 bases from J, the junction contained 12 bases not matched to a gene. CDR3 region: CASSPRGEGTDEKLFF. DNA of the CDR3: TGTGCCAGCAGTCCCAGGGGGGAAGGCACTGATGAAAAACTGTTTTTT.

This chain uses TRBV30 with TRBJ1-5; 11 nucleotides match TRBD1. The J segment lost 0 bases and the V segment lost 2 bases, leaving 9 bases of the junction unmatched. The CDR3 sequence is 18 residues long. Per germline, CDR1 GTSNPN and CDR2 SVGIG (reference sequence). CDR3: CAWSSGTGGILSNQPQHF. The CDR3 DNA reads TGTGCCTGGAGTTCCGGGACAGGGGGGATACTTAGCAATCAGCCCCAGCATTTT.

Only one count was recorded for this clone. The sample contains more than one DNA sequence encoding this CDR3. The chain has TRBV7-8 and TRBJ2-7; 7 nucleotides line up with TRBD2. CDR1 is SGHVS and CDR2 is FQNEAQ in the germline V gene. V trimming: 2 bases; J trimming: 2 bases; junction bases outside the gene matches: 3. The CDR3 has 14 residues. CDR3 sequence reads: CASSLPGGPYEQYF. Here the CDR3 DNA reads TGTGCCAGCAGCTTACCGGGAGGCCCCTACGAGCAGTACTTC.

The chain carries TRBV5-6 and TRBJ1-5; 11 bases map to TRBD1. Germline lookup yields CDR1 SGHDT and CDR2 YYEEEE. CDR3 length equals 15 residues. The ends lost 4 bases at V and 6 bases at J; junction bases unmatched: 6. The CDR3 sequence is CASSRDRGIGQPQHF. The CDR3, as DNA: TGTGCCAGCAGCAGGGACAGGGGGATCGGTCAGCCCCAGCATTTT.

This clone showed up just a few times. V usage is TRBV5-1 and J usage is TRBJ1-1; unclear D gene. Germline lookup yields CDR1 SGHRS and CDR2 YFSETQ. The V and J ends lost 0 bases and 1 base respectively, with 7 bases between them. The CDR3 has 14 amino acids. CDR3 in DNA: TGCGCCAGCAGCTTGGTAGCAGCGAACACTGAAGCTTTCTTT. This sequence encodes CASSLVAANTEAFF.

This clone was observed once. The rearrangement links TRBV7-9 to TRBJ2-7, with 7 bases fitting TRBD1. The CDR3 has 13 amino acids. V dropped 5 bases and J dropped 5; count of bases not matched to a gene: 6. Germline V gives CDR1 SEHNR, CDR2 FQNEAQ (reference sequence). CDR3: CASSPRQGHEQYF. As DNA, the CDR3 is TGTGCCAGCAGCCCCCGACAGGGCCACGAGCAGTACTTC.

The chain is built from TRBV9 and TRBJ2-1; TRBD2 aligns across 7 bases. CDR1 is SGDLS and CDR2 is YYNGEE in the germline V gene. The junction had 4 bases not matched to a gene; V was cut back by 4 bases and J by 0 bases. The CDR3 is 15 residues long. The CDR3 coding sequence is TGTGCCAGCAGCCCAACTAGCGTCTCCTACAATGAGCAGTTCTTC. It translates to CASSPTSVSYNEQFF.

The V gene is TRBV28, the J gene TRBJ2-7; no clear D gene. Trimming removed 3 bases at V and 7 bases at J, with 10 bases between. The CDR3 has 12 residues. Germline CDR1 MDHEN, CDR2 SYDVKM. The CDR3 coding sequence is TGTGCCAGCAGTTTGAGCTACGTGGAGCAGTACTTC. Translating gives CASSLSYVEQYF.

The chain recombines TRBV19 with TRBJ2-7; 9 bases line up with TRBD1. V trimming: 4 bases; J trimming: 4 bases; junction bases outside the gene matches: 2. This CDR3 region has 13 residues. Germline V gene sequence: CDR1 LNHDA, CDR2 SQIVND (reference sequence). Here the CDR3 reads CASSRDREYEQYF. The CDR3 DNA reads TGTGCCAGTAGTAGGGACAGGGAATACGAGCAGTACTTC.